This T cell receptor beta chain was found in a study of blood T cell repertoires in COVID-19. Study-level background: The analysed material was cDNA or gDNA that came from T cells, B-cell-depleted T cells, or PBMCs.

The germline CDR1 and CDR2 sequences are SGHRS and YFSETQ. V was cut by 1 base and J by 3 bases, with 6 bases left in between. This CDR3 comprises 13 residues. Original handling: The assay estimated nucleated cells by amplifying reference gene primers. The assay was immunoSEQ multiplex PCR, and TCRdb's table has in-frame clones only and misses some. V and J calls and clone size are copied from that table; D and trimming were computed from the DNA. The data hold about 290,000 clones, with 75% to 90% observed a single time. Participants' reported clinical history set cohort assignment. Cohort 3 recovery required two negative PCRs, clearance, or symptom resolution.

The receptor's source is a woman aged 40 to 50 who had recovered from COVID-19. The chain has TRBV5-1 and TRBJ2-3; D not certain. The sample was PBMCs or T cells enriched from blood (not recorded which). The chain's CDR3 is CASSLSQTDTQYF. The CDR3 nucleotides read TGCGCCAGCAGCTTGTCACAGACAGATACGCAGTATTTT. The variable domain in full, completed from reference TRBV5-1 and TRBJ2-3, reads KAGVTQTPRYLIKTRGQQVTLSCSPISGHRSVSWYQQTPGQGLQFLFEYFSETQRNKGNFPGRFSGRQFSNSRSEMNVSTLELGDSALYLCASSLSQTDTQYFGPGTRLTVL.